The clone carrying this T cell receptor beta chain was seen only a few times. Other DNA sequences in the same sample also yield this CDR3. The data are from a study of T cell clones after liver transplantation. As for the study in general: A pre-transplant mixed lymphocyte reaction with TCRbeta sequencing defined graft-donor-reactive clones followed in post-transplant blood. Tolerant meant at least one year fully off immunosuppression without liver enzymes above twice normal.

Some clones are missing from TCRdb's copy, which holds only in-frame ones; the method was immunoSEQ multiplex PCR. The sample shows over 55,000 clones, approximately 70% of them seen only once. CDR1 MNHNY and CDR2 SVGAGI come from the germline V gene (reference sequence). Deletions cut 5 bases from V and 1 base from J, with 11 bases between. This CDR3 region has 15 residues. This sequence originates from a human patient who received a liver transplant. The graft donor may be the source of some T cells. The source material was CD4+ T cells from blood, sampled at the approximately 16-month timepoint. This chain joins TRBV6-6 and TRBJ2-2, with a weak D call TRBD2 (5 bases). This CDR3 reads CASSRWGENTGELFF. CDR3 sequence (DNA): TGTGCCAGCAGTCGGTGGGGAGAGAACACCGGGGAGCTGTTTTTT.